This note documents a single T cell receptor (beta chain) sequence. Its antigen has not been determined. No base quality values were provided; no much bigger clone lies one nucleotide off. In Seattle, one collaborating source enrolled patients while the infection was active and tracked those patients longitudinally over the course of disease. The collaborating institutions used their own protocols to collect whole blood in K2EDTA tubes. For TCRbeta analysis, collaborator samples were shipped as frozen whole blood, as isolated PBMCs, or as DNA extracted from either sample type. This sample is drawn from a study of blood T cell repertoires in COVID-19 (dated by TCRdb to the early 2020s). About the study as a whole: Samples from collaborators originated in the United States, Italy and Spain and spanned both the acute and convalescent phases of COVID-19. The prospective study material was composed of cDNA or gDNA derived from T cells, B-cell-depleted T cells, or PBMCs. The samples were drawn from the first 160 participants of the ongoing ImmuneRACE study and from 1,254 subjects provided by 6 global collaborators. Sample metadata almost always included a de-identified subject ID, COVID-19 status, age in years and sex. Where available, HLA class I and class II types were obtained from metadata supplied by the sample provider rather than from assay-based typing. The dataset comprised deeply sampled blood TCRbeta repertoires from subjects exposed to, actively infected with, or recovered from COVID-19. The repertoires were made available in a free public database intended to serve as a resource for research on the immune response to SARS-CoV-2.

Including cysteine and phenylalanine, the CDR3 has 13 amino acids. The read is trimmed to its CDR3 DNA, 39 bases read in frame from base 1. In the germline V gene (reference sequence), CDR1 corresponds to LNHDA and CDR2 to SQIVND. V has 5 bases trimmed and J has 15 bases trimmed; junction bases matching no gene number 10. TCRbeta CDR3 regions were amplified from genomic DNA using the immunoSEQ Assay, a bias-controlled multiplex PCR. On the authors' methods: The number of nucleated cells in each sample was estimated by amplification of reference gene primers within the assay. Sequence reads were collapsed and filtered to measure the absolute abundance of every unique TCRbeta CDR3 rearrangement. For each sample, productive Simpson clonality was calculated by taking the square root of Simpson's diversity index across productive rearrangements. Imported from immuneACCESS, the table was reduced by TCRdb to in-frame sequences with V and J called. These copies leave out some clones; in studies compared against another copy, an unresolved V gene accounts for under half, and the cause of the remainder is not known. V, J and clone size derive from that table, while D and trimming were established from the DNA sequence. The sample has about 310,000 clones on record, 75% to 90% of them singletons. Less than 3.5% of the sample rests with the top ten.

What the work shows at the level of the full study, not this receptor alone: The amount of clinical and demographic metadata varied by source and participant and was provided uncurated.

Input material: peripheral blood. The chain is assembled from TRBV19 and TRBJ1-6; 7 central bases correspond to TRBD1. This sequence was found in a woman between 25 and 40 years old with COVID-19, enrolled during active disease. The sequenced DNA: TGTGCCAGTAGTTCATTCGGACAGGAGAACCTCCACTTT. Its protein reads: CASSSFGQENLHF.